This TCR beta chain was retrieved from a study of blood T cell repertoires in COVID-19. Study-wide background: Samples of COVID-19 (acute and convalescent) were obtained from the United States, Italy and Spain. Sources were T cells, B-cell-depleted T cells, or PBMCs; the material itself was cDNA or gDNA.

This clone was recorded once. Original data processing: Reference gene primer amplification yielded estimated nucleated cell counts. The method was immunoSEQ multiplex PCR; TCRdb's version includes in-frame clones alone and lacks a portion of them. V and J calls and clone size follow that table, whereas D and trimming were derived from the DNA. The table shows about 170,000 clones, with about 86% occurring only once. This TCR was sampled from a woman in her seventies who had recovered from COVID-19. Material: peripheral blood.

CDR3 sequence reads: CASGPPGQGSGANVLTF. The CDR3, as DNA: TGTGCTAGTGGTCCACCGGGACAGGGGTCTGGGGCCAACGTCCTGACTTTC. The chain links TRBV12-5 to TRBJ2-6; 10 positions agree with TRBD1. This CDR3 has 17 residues. In germline, CDR1 is LGHNT, CDR2 FRNRAP. The J segment lost 1 base and the V segment lost 5 bases, leaving 5 bases of the junction unmatched.